The rows below give T cell receptor beta chains drawn from one sample of a study of blood T cell repertoires in COVID-19. Libraries were prepared by immunoSEQ multiplex PCR; TCRdb keeps only in-frame clonotypes and omits some of them. Of about 150,000 clones listed, roughly 90% were seen once; the top ten hold 6.6%. The sample consisted of PBMCs or T cells enriched from blood (not recorded which). The receptors originated from a woman aged 45-65 years who had recovered from COVID-19. Both conserved end residues are part of each CDR3. The D gene is left open where the match is weak. Where a row states a size, it is once, few, many or the class of an expanded clone; other rows omit it.

D gene	CDR3 length	V gene	clone size	J gene	CDR3 DNA	CDR3 protein
-	13	TRBV7-2	few	TRBJ1-2	TGTGCCAGCAGCTTAGACGTCCCGGTAGGCTACACCTTC	CASSLDVPVGYTF
TRBD1	15	TRBV6-5	-	TRBJ1-2	TGTGCCAGCAGGGTCAACAGGGGGGAACGCTATGGCTACACCTTC	CASRVNRGERYGYTF
-	16	TRBV6-5	-	TRBJ2-3	TGTGCCAGCAGTTACGGTAGGGGGTGGGACACAGATACGCAGTATTTT	CASSYGRGWDTDTQYF
TRBD1	14	TRBV5-1	-	TRBJ1-5	TGCGCCAGCAGCTCTACAGGGGCAGGTCAGCCCCAGCATTTT	CASSSTGAGQPQHF
-	11	TRBV6-5	once	TRBJ2-5	TGTGGTGCGGGACAGCAAGAGACCCAGTACTTC	CGAGQQETQYF
-	15	TRBV6-4	-	TRBJ1-2	TGTGCCAGCAGTGACTTTCCGAGTTCTAACTATGGCTACACCTTC	CASSDFPSSNYGYTF
TRBD1	13	TRBV7-2	few	TRBJ1-2	TGTGCCAGCAGCCCTAGGACAGGGATCGGCTACACCTTC	CASSPRTGIGYTF
-	12	TRBV6-2/TRBV6-3	-	TRBJ2-1	TGTGCCAGCAGTTACTCCGTCAATGAGCAGTTCTTC	CASSYSVNEQFF
TRBD1	15	TRBV5-1	-	TRBJ1-2	TGCGCCAGCAGCTTGTATACAGGGGCGTACTATGGCTACACCTTC	CASSLYTGAYYGYTF
-	14	TRBV5-1	-	TRBJ1-6	TGCGCCAGCAGCTTGGAATCCGCGGATGCGCCCCTCCACTTT	CASSLESADAPLHF
-	17	TRBV5-6	once	TRBJ1-1	TGTGCCAGCAGCTCGGGGGGCAGGGCAAGCATGAACACTGAAGCTTTCTTT	CASSSGGRASMNTEAFF
-	21	TRBV21-1	-	TRBJ1-1	TGTGCCAGCAGCAAAGCGCTATACTCGTCGAACGGGGACAGGGGGAACACTGAAGCTTTCTTT	CASSKALYSSNGDRGNTEAFF
TRBD2	15	TRBV2	-	TRBJ2-1	TGTGCCAGCAGGGCTACTAGCGGGGCACACAATGAGCAGTTCTTC	CASRATSGAHNEQFF
-	11	TRBV14	-	TRBJ1-1	TGTGCACCCAGGGCCCCCACTGAAGCTTTCTTT	CAPRAPTEAFF
-	15	TRBV6-2/TRBV6-3	-	TRBJ1-1	TGTGCCAGCAGCCGCCCTAAGGTCCGGGTGACTGAAGCTTTCTTT	CASSRPKVRVTEAFF
TRBD2	15	TRBV2	-	TRBJ2-3	TGTGCCAGTCTTGCCGAACTAGCGGGGGCCGATACGCAGTATTTT	CASLAELAGADTQYF
TRBD1	14	TRBV5-5	-	TRBJ1-1	TGTGCCAGCAGCCTACAGGGGGGTGGAACTGAAGCTTTCTTT	CASSLQGGGTEAFF
TRBD1	18	TRBV7-8	-	TRBJ1-6	TGTGCCAGCAGCTTAACCCCGGGGACAGGGGTATCGGGGACACCCCTCCACTTT	CASSLTPGTGVSGTPLHF
TRBD1	15	TRBV14	-	TRBJ2-7	TGTGCCAGCAGCCAAGGGGACAGAGACTCCTACGAGCAGTACTTC	CASSQGDRDSYEQYF
-	14	TRBV5-1	-	TRBJ1-6	TGCGCCAGCAGCTTGGACGGTTTCAATTCACCCCTCCACTTT	CASSLDGFNSPLHF
-	13	TRBV23-1	once	TRBJ1-5	TGCGCCACCCCGGGGGGGGTGGGGCAGCCCCAGCATTTT	CATPGGVGQPQHF
-	12	TRBV25-1	once	TRBJ1-3	TGTGCCAGCAGGGGGGCGGGAAACACCATATATTTT	CASRGAGNTIYF
TRBD1	15	TRBV7-8	-	TRBJ1-5	TGTGCCAGCAGCGACTGGGGACAGCTTAATCAGCCCCAGCATTTT	CASSDWGQLNQPQHF